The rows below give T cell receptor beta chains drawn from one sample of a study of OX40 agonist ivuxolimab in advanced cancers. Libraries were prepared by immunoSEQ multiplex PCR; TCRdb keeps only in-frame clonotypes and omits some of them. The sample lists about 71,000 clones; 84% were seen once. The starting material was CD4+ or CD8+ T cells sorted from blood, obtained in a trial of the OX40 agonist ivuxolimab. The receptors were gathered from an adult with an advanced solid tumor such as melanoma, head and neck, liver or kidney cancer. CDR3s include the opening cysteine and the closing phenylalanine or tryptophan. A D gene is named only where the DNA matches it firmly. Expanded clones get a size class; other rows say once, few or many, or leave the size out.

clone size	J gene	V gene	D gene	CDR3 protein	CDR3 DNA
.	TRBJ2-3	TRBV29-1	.	CSVETVRGGGGDTQYF	TGCAGCGTTGAAACGGTTCGAGGGGGAGGGGGAGATACGCAGTATTTT
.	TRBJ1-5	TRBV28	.	CASSLHQLASNQPQHF	TGTGCCAGCAGTTTACACCAATTGGCTAGCAATCAGCCCCAGCATTTT
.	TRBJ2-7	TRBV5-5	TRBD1	CASYRDRAYEQYF	TGTGCCAGTTACAGGGACAGGGCCTACGAGCAGTACTTC
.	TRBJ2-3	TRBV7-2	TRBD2	CASSLVGGGLADTQYF	TGTGCCAGCAGCTTAGTGGGCGGGGGGCTTGCAGATACGCAGTATTTT
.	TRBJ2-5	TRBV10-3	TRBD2	CAISVLAGGQETQYF	TGTGCCATCAGTGTCCTAGCGGGGGGGCAAGAGACCCAGTACTTC
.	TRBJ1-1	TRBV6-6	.	CASSYGGSGTRTEAFF	TGTGCCAGCAGTTACGGCGGGTCCGGGACGAGGACTGAAGCTTTCTTT
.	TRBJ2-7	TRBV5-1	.	CASSTQDGGVYEQYF	TGCGCCAGCAGCACACAGGACGGGGGAGTCTACGAGCAGTACTTC
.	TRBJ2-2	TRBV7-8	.	CASSLSPVLTGELFF	TGTGCCAGCAGCTTATCTCCGGTCCTCACCGGGGAGCTGTTTTTT
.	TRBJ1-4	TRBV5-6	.	CASSRHTAVIGEKLFF	TGTGCCAGCAGCAGGCATACAGCAGTGATAGGTGAAAAACTGTTTTTT
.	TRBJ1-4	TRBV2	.	CASKGRSINEKLFF	TGTGCCAGCAAGGGGCGGTCCATTAATGAAAAACTGTTTTTT
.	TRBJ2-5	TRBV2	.	CASGEETQYF	TGTGCCAGCGGAGAAGAGACCCAGTACTTC
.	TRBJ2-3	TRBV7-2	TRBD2	CASSSLAGYTDTQYF	TGTGCCAGCAGCTCTTTAGCGGGGTACACAGATACGCAGTATTTT
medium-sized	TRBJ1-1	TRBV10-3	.	CAITGVMNTEAFF	TGTGCCATCACTGGGGTTATGAACACTGAAGCTTTCTTT
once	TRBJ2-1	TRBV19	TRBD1	CASSRDRGMYNEQFF	TGTGCCAGTAGTAGGGACAGGGGGATGTACAATGAGCAGTTCTTC
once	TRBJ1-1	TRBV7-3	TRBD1	CASSFLQGTEAFF	TGTGCCAGCAGCTTTCTACAGGGGACTGAAGCTTTCTTT
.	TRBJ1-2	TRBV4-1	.	CASSQDPGQGYGYTF	TGCGCCAGCAGCCAAGATCCAGGCCAGGGCTATGGCTACACCTTC
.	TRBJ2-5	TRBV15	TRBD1	CATSRVDRIQETQYF	TGTGCCACCAGCAGAGTGGACAGGATCCAAGAGACCCAGTACTTC
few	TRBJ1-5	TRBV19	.	CASSILKQLRGQPQHF	TGTGCCAGTAGTATTCTCAAACAACTACGGGGACAGCCCCAGCATTTT
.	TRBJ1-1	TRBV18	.	CASSPNMNTEAFF	TGTGCCAGCTCACCAAACATGAACACTGAAGCTTTCTTT
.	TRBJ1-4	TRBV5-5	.	CASSLVGGREKLFF	TGTGCCAGCAGCTTAGTAGGGGGACGGGAAAAACTGTTTTTT
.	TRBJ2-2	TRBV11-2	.	CASRMDSSNTGELFF	TGTGCCAGCAGGATGGACAGCTCGAACACCGGGGAGCTGTTTTTT
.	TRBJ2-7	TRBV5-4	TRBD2	CASSTLAGLTYEQYF	TGCGCCAGCAGCACCTTAGCGGGCCTTACCTACGAGCAGTACTTC
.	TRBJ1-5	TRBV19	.	CASGRDKNQPQHF	TGTGCCAGTGGCCGGGACAAGAATCAGCCCCAGCATTTT
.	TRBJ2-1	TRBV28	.	CACQPPGNNEQFF	TGTGCCTGCCAGCCCCCGGGCAACAATGAGCAGTTCTTC
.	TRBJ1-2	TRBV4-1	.	CASSQEASLNYGYTF	TGCGCCAGCAGCCAAGAGGCTTCCCTTAACTATGGCTACACCTTC
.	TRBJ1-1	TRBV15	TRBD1	CAAVLTGTEAFF	TGTGCCGCCGTGCTGACAGGGACTGAAGCTTTCTTT
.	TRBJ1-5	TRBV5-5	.	CASSPASGYGGQPQHF	TGTGCCAGCAGCCCGGCATCAGGGTATGGGGGTCAGCCCCAGCATTTT
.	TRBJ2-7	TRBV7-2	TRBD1	CASSFIGTGEAEQYF	TGTGCCAGCAGCTTTATCGGGACAGGGGAGGCCGAGCAGTACTTC
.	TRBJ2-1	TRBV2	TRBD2	CASNGLAGTEQFF	TGTGCCAGCAATGGACTAGCGGGAACTGAGCAGTTCTTC
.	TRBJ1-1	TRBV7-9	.	CASSFTMNTEAFF	TGTGCCAGCAGCTTCACGATGAACACTGAAGCTTTCTTT
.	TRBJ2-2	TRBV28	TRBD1	CASGSTGGRTGELFF	TGTGCCAGCGGGTCGACAGGGGGTCGCACCGGGGAGCTGTTTTTT
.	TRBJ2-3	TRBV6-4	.	CASRRGPGDTQYF	TGTGCCAGCAGGCGGGGGCCGGGAGATACGCAGTATTTT
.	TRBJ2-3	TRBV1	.	CTSSRPRTPQTSDTQYF	TGCACCAGCAGCCGGCCACGGACACCGCAAACCTCAGATACGCAGTATTTT
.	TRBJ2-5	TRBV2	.	CASSEEETQYF	TGTGCCAGCAGTGAGGAAGAGACCCAGTACTTC
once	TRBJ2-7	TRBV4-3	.	CASSQVSGQGSEQYF	TGCGCCAGCAGCCAAGTCTCGGGGCAGGGTTCCGAGCAGTACTTC
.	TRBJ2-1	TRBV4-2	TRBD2	CASSQATQWAGGSDEQFF	TGTGCCAGCAGCCAAGCCACCCAATGGGCGGGAGGTAGCGATGAGCAGTTCTTC
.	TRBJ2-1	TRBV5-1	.	CASSPGARDEQFF	TGCGCCAGCAGCCCCGGGGCAAGGGATGAGCAGTTCTTC
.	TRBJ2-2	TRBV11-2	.	CASSLVAGKNTGELFF	TGTGCCAGCAGCTTAGTCGCAGGCAAGAACACCGGGGAGCTGTTTTTT
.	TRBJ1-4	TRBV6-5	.	CASSYSYAATNEKLFF	TGTGCCAGCAGTTACTCGTACGCGGCGACTAATGAAAAACTGTTTTTT
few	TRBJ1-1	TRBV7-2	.	CASSLVLQGSEAFF	TGTGCCAGCAGCTTAGTTTTACAGGGTTCTGAAGCTTTCTTT
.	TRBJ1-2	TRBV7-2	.	CASSRVRDIEGYTF	TGTGCCAGCAGCCGAGTCCGGGACATAGAGGGCTACACCTTC